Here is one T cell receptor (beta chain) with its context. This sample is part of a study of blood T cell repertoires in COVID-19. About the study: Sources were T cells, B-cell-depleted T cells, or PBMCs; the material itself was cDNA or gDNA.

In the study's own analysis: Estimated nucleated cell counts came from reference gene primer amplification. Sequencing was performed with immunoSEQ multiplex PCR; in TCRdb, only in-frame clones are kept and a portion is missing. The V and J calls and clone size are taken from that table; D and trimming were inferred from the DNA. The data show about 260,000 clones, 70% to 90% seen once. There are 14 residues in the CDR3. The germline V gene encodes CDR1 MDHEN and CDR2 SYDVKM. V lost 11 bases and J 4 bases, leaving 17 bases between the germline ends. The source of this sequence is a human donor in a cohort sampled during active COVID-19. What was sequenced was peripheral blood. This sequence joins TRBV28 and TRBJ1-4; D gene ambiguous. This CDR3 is CAPPRGHYNEKLFF. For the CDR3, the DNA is TGTGCCCCCCCCCGCGGCCATTATAATGAAAAACTGTTTTTT.